This TCR beta chain was sequenced in a study of blood T cells in healthy people across ages. About the research overall: With template switching, about one barcoded beta molecule was captured per two T cells. Study outcomes and limitations: Older age coincided with a roughly linear decline in TCR beta diversity per million T cells. CMV status of donors was not determined, possibly confounding expanded clonotype changes.

CDR3 size: 16 residues. Unmatched junction bases numbered 8, after V lost 4 bases and J lost 8 bases. In germline, CDR1 is SGHRS, CDR2 YFSETQ. About this clonotype: Its target is unknown.

The second PCR ran about 6 to 11 cycles with a sample-barcoded 5' primer and J-beta primers. MiXCR was run by TCRdb on the 5' RACE reads, yielding one entry per CDR3 protein. The sample carries 590,000 or so distinct CDR3 sequences, approximately 30% recorded once. For every donor, a draw yielded ten milliliters of peripheral blood. The chain links TRBV5-1 to TRBJ2-2; 13 bases are shared with TRBD2. The sample taken for sequencing was blood. The receptor's source is a woman of 80 years or more in good health. The CDR3 loop is CASSTGTSGVTGELFF. The CDR3 bases are TGCGCCAGCAGCACCGGGACTAGCGGGGTTACAGGGGAGCTGTTTTTT.